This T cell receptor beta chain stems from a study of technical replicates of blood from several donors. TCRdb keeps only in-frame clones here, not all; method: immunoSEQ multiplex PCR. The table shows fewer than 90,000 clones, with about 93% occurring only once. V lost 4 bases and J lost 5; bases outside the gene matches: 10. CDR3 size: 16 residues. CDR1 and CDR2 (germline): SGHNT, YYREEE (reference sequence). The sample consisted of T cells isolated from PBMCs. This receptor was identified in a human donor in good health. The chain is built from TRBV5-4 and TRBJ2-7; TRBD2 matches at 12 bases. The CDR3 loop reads CASSRTSGGKGDEQYF. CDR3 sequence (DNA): TGTGCCAGCAGCCGAACTAGCGGGGGGAAAGGGGACGAGCAGTACTTC.